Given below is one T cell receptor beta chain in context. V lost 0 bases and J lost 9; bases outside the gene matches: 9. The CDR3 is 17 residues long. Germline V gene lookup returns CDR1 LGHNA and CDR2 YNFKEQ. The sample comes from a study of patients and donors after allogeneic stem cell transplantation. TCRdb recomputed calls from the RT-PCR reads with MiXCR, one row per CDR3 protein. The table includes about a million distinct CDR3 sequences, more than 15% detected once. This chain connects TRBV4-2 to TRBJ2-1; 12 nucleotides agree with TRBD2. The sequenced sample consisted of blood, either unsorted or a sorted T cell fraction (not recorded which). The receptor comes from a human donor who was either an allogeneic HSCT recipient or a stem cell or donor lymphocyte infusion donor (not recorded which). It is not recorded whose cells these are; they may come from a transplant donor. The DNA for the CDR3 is TGTGCCAGCAGCCAAGATTCTCTAGCGGGGGGGCTGGGTGAGCAGTTCTTC. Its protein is CASSQDSLAGGLGEQFF.